The sample holds one count of the clone carrying this T cell receptor (beta chain). The source of the sample is a study of blood T cell repertoires in COVID-19. Some clones are missing from TCRdb's copy, which holds only in-frame ones; the method was immunoSEQ multiplex PCR. The sample carries 250,000 to 350,000 clones, roughly 87% recorded once. V lost 1 base and J 2 bases, leaving 12 bases between the germline ends. The germline gives CDR1 SNHLY, CDR2 FYNNEI. The CDR3 is made up of 16 amino acids. The clonotype comes from a woman aged 18 to 35 who had recovered from COVID-19. The rearrangement links TRBV2 to TRBJ1-5, with a possible D match to TRBD1 (6 bases). The sequenced sample was PBMCs or T cells enriched from blood (not recorded which). CDR3 amino acids: CASSEDGGPGNQPQHF. The CDR3, as DNA: TGTGCCAGCAGTGAAGACGGGGGGCCCGGCAATCAGCCCCAGCATTTT.